A single sample is the source of the 22 T cell receptor beta chains below, sequenced in a study of blood T cell repertoires in COVID-19 (dated by TCRdb to 2019 to 2021). The library was made by the immunoSEQ multiplex PCR assay. TCRdb limited this immuneACCESS table to in-frame rearrangements with V and J called. A share of clones is missing; checked studies link under half to unresolved V genes, and the rest is unexplained. For this sample there are some 25,000 clones; 90% appear just once. The ten largest clones add up to 7.6% of the sample. The sample consisted of peripheral blood. Receptor source: a human donor in a cohort sampled during active COVID-19.

This sequence joins TRBV5-6 and TRBJ2-7; TRBD1 aligns across 7 bases. There are 15 residues in the CDR3. Germline V gene data show CDR1 as SGHDT and CDR2 as YYEEEE. The V and J ends lost 4 bases and 3 bases, in that order; junction bases with no gene match: 10. In nucleotides, the CDR3 is TGTGCCAGCAGCGCCCAAACGACAGGGTACTACGAGCAGTACTTC. It specifies CASSAQTTGYYEQYF.

The CDR3 here is CASSQLAGYEQYF. The DNA for the CDR3 is TGTGCCAGCAGCCAACTAGCGGGGTACGAGCAGTACTTC. The chain uses TRBV3-1 (or the pseudogene TRBV3-2) and TRBJ2-7; 9 nucleotides align to TRBD2. The trim removed 2 bases at V and 4 bases at J, leaving 0 bases unmatched. The CDR3 has 13 residues. Germline-derived CDR1 and CDR2 are LGHDT and YNNKEL (reference sequence).

The rearrangement links TRBV6-1 to TRBJ2-1; the D is unclear. The ends were cut back, 1 base at V and 0 bases at J, with 7 bases in the middle. CDR1 is MNHNS and CDR2 is SASEGT in the germline V gene. The CDR3 has 15 residues. CDR3 protein: CASSEGLSSYNEQFF. Written as DNA, the CDR3 is TGTGCCAGCAGTGAAGGACTCAGCTCCTACAATGAGCAGTTCTTC.

The J gene is TRBJ2-1, the V gene TRBV4-2; 10 nucleotides line up with TRBD2. V was clipped by 1 base and J by 4 bases; unmatched bases: 7. The CDR3 loop spans 17 amino acids. Germline V gene lookup returns CDR1 LGHNA and CDR2 YNFKEQ. CDR3 in DNA: TGTGCCAGCAGCCAAGGGCTAGCGGGAGAAAGTTACAATGAGCAGTTCTTC. Translating it yields CASSQGLAGESYNEQFF.

The rearrangement links TRBV5-4 to TRBJ1-2; 9 bases align to TRBD1. V was clipped by 0 bases and J by 7 bases; unmatched bases: 4. CDR1 is SGHNT and CDR2 is YYREEE in the germline V gene (reference sequence). The CDR3 consists of 14 residues. The CDR3 is CASSLGTGVSGYTF. CDR3 DNA sequence: TGTGCCAGCAGCTTGGGGACAGGGGTGTCTGGCTACACCTTC.

This clone was seen a single time. This chain uses TRBV6-4 with TRBJ2-1; TRBD1 matches 9 bases. Germline values: CDR1 MRHNA, CDR2 SNTAGT. The CDR3 extends over 14 amino acids. The J segment lost 8 bases and the V segment lost 5 bases, leaving 7 bases of the junction unmatched. The CDR3 coding sequence is TGTGCCAGCAGTTCGGACAGGGGTCCCGATGAGCAGTTCTTC. It yields the protein CASSSDRGPDEQFF.

This rearrangement joins TRBV15 to TRBJ1-2, with 7 bases that match TRBD1. CDR3 length: 17 residues. V trimming: 5 bases; J trimming: 8 bases; junction bases outside the gene matches: 20. Per the germline V gene, CDR1 is LNHNV and CDR2 is YYDKDF (reference sequence). CDR3 DNA: TGTGCCACCAGCCCTCGAGACCCGGGACAGCGCTTTGGGGGCTACACCTTC. This gives the protein CATSPRDPGQRFGGYTF.

The gene calls are TRBV19 and TRBJ1-3; D might be TRBD1 (5 bases). From germline, CDR1 is LNHDA and CDR2 SQIVND (reference sequence). CDR3 length: 15 residues. The V end lost 5 bases, the J end lost 0 bases, and 11 bases lay between the germline ends. DNA for the CDR3: TGTGCCAGTAGTTACAGGCGAAGCTCTGGAAACACCATATATTTT. The encoded protein is CASSYRRSSGNTIYF.

The V call is TRBV7-2, the J call TRBJ2-6; possibly TRBD1 for D (6 bases). The length of the CDR3 is 16 residues. V was clipped by 5 bases and J by 3 bases, with 14 bases between them. Germline CDR1 reads SGHTA; CDR2 reads FQGNSA. CDR3: CASSRVTGFGANVLTF. In DNA, the CDR3 is TGTGCCAGCAGCCGCGTCACAGGGTTTGGGGCCAACGTCCTGACTTTC.

The chain is built from TRBV27 and TRBJ1-2; the match to TRBD1 covers 8 bases. CDR3 length: 16 amino acids. V trimming: 5 bases; J trimming: 8 bases; junction bases outside the gene matches: 16. Germline loops: CDR1 MNHEY, CDR2 SMNVEV (reference sequence). CDR3 DNA sequence: TGTGCCAGCAGTGAAGGCGCGCAGGGGGCGCCGGGAGGCTACACCTTC. Translated: CASSEGAQGAPGGYTF.

The rearrangement joins TRBV5-6 to TRBJ2-2; 8 bases agree with TRBD1. This CDR3 contains 15 residues. The V and J ends lost 4 bases and 5 bases, in that order; junction bases with no gene match: 7. Germline lookup yields CDR1 SGHDT and CDR2 YYEEEE. The CDR3 protein is CASSADRGRTGELFF. CDR3 coding DNA: TGTGCCAGCAGCGCCGACAGGGGAAGGACCGGGGAGCTGTTTTTT.

The V gene is TRBV25-1, the J gene TRBJ2-4; possible D gene TRBD2, 6 bases. V lost 3 bases and J 1 base, leaving 10 bases between the germline ends. Germline V gene sequence: CDR1 MGHDK, CDR2 SYGVNS. CDR3 size: 15 residues. The CDR3 coding sequence is TGTGCCAGCAGTGAGGGGGGACGTGCCAAAAACATTCAGTACTTC. Protein sequence: CASSEGGRAKNIQYF.

This rearrangement joins TRBV9 to TRBJ2-1; D is possibly TRBD2 (6 bases). The germline V and J ends were trimmed by 0 bases and 5 bases, with 15 bases remaining between them. CDR3 length: 16 residues. Germline V gene lookup returns CDR1 SGDLS and CDR2 YYNGEE. CDR3: CASSVELADVNNEQFF. The CDR3 nucleotides read TGTGCCAGCAGCGTAGAGTTAGCGGACGTCAACAATGAGCAGTTCTTC. The whole variable domain, remainder taken from reference TRBV9 and TRBJ2-1, is DSGVTQTPKHLITATGQRVTLRCSPRSGDLSVYWYQQSLDQGLQFLIQYYNGEERAKGNILERFSAQQFPDLHSELNLSSLELGDSALYFCASSVELADVNNEQFFGPGTRLTVL.

This clone was observed a single time. CDR3 sequence: CASSPGRRAFF. For the CDR3, the DNA is TGTGCCAGCAGCCCTGGGCGAAGGGCTTTCTTT. J is TRBJ1-1 and V is TRBV7-8; no clear D. Germline-derived CDR1 and CDR2 are SGHVS and FQNEAQ. Between the trimmed V and J ends, which lost 5 bases and 11 bases, there was a span of 12 bases. The CDR3 has 11 amino acids.

In this sample, this clone turned up once. The CDR3 sequence: CASSISWRGVNEQFF. In DNA form, the CDR3 reads TGTGCCAGTAGTATCTCCTGGAGGGGTGTTAATGAGCAGTTCTTC. This sequence joins TRBV19 and TRBJ2-1, with a weak D call TRBD2 (6 bases). Germline V CDR1 and CDR2: LNHDA, SQIVND (reference sequence). Trimming left V 3 bases short and J 7 bases short, with 16 bases between. The length of the CDR3 is 15 residues.

V gene TRBV7-8 combines with J gene TRBJ1-4; D not resolved. Germline-derived CDR1 and CDR2 are SGHVS and FQNEAQ. CDR3 length: 16 amino acids. The germline V and J ends were trimmed by 2 bases and 5 bases, with 15 bases remaining between them. For the CDR3, the DNA is TGTGCCAGCAGCTTAAAAGCCACCCAATCGAATGAAAAACTGTTTTTT. It is translated as CASSLKATQSNEKLFF. The whole variable domain, remainder taken from reference TRBV7-8 and TRBJ1-4, is GAGVSQSPRYKVAKRGQDVALRCDPISGHVSLFWYQQALGQGPEFLTYFQNEAQLDKSGLPSDRFFAERPEGSVSTLKIQRTQQEDSAVYLCASSLKATQSNEKLFFGSGTQLSVL.

V usage is TRBV6-5 and J usage is TRBJ2-7; D is uncertain. The CDR3 is made up of 10 amino acids. The germline CDR1 and CDR2 sequences are MNHEY and SVGAGI. Trimming took 7 bases from V and 3 from J, leaving 4 bases between them. This CDR3 is CASNSYEQYF. DNA of the CDR3: TGTGCCAGCAATAGCTACGAGCAGTACTTC.

In DNA, the CDR3 is TGTGCCAGTTTGCGGGTGCGCGGGGCCAACGTCCTGACTTTC. Protein: CASLRVRGANVLTF. This rearrangement joins TRBV2 to TRBJ2-6, with D maybe TRBD2 (5 bases). This CDR3 is 14 amino acids long. The V and J ends lost 9 bases and 4 bases respectively, with 13 bases between them. Germline loops: CDR1 SNHLY, CDR2 FYNNEI.

The chain carries TRBV19 and TRBJ1-5; tentative D call: TRBD1 (5 bases). The CDR3 spans 13 residues. V gave up 3 bases and J gave up 5 bases, with 8 bases separating them. The germline V gene has CDR1 LNHDA and CDR2 SQIVND (reference sequence). The CDR3 here is CASSIGGDQPQHF. Here the CDR3 DNA reads TGTGCCAGTAGTATCGGAGGGGATCAGCCCCAGCATTTT.

The V and J genes are TRBV23-1 and TRBJ1-6, with D perhaps TRBD1 (6 bases). TRBV23-1 is treated as an ORF (open reading frame) with a function not yet certain. The CDR3 has 14 amino acids. The V gene lost 9 bases and the J gene lost 4 bases, with 13 bases spanning the gap. The CDR3 loop reads CARGHRGYNSPLHF. In DNA, the CDR3 is TGCGCCAGGGGACACCGAGGTTATAATTCACCCCTCCACTTT.

The gene calls are TRBV27 and TRBJ1-6; the D gene is possibly TRBD1 (5 bases). CDR1 is MNHEY and CDR2 is SMNVEV in the germline V gene (reference sequence). With 3 bases removed from V and 5 bases from J, the gap between germline ends came to 14 bases. This CDR3 spans 16 amino acids. The CDR3 region is CASSFAQGGNNSPLHF. The CDR3 nucleotides are TGTGCCAGCAGTTTTGCGCAGGGCGGAAATAATTCACCCCTCCACTTT.

The table lists this clone with a few counts. The V gene is TRBV20-1, the J gene TRBJ2-7; TRBD1 matches at 8 bases. The CDR3 loop spans 17 amino acids. Trimming removed 3 bases from V and 0 bases from J; junction bases left unmatched: 13. Germline loops: CDR1 DFQATT, CDR2 SNEGSKA (reference sequence). CDR3 coding DNA: TGCAGTGCTAGTGACTCAGGTGGGGACAGGAGCTCCTACGAGCAGTACTTC. Its protein product is CSASDSGGDRSSYEQYF.